This TCR beta chain was recorded in a study of OX40 agonist ivuxolimab in advanced cancers. Study-level information: Partial responses were seen in three patients, one with hepatocellular carcinoma and two with cutaneous melanoma.

Clones were read by immunoSEQ multiplex PCR, and TCRdb kept only the in-frame ones, dropping some. The table includes tens of thousands of clones, 80% to 90% detected once. Germline V gene lookup returns CDR1 SGHRS and CDR2 YFSETQ. The CDR3 extends over 13 amino acids. Deletions cut 3 bases from V and 8 bases from J, with 14 bases between. The material sequenced was CD4+ or CD8+ T cells sorted from blood, taken in a trial of the OX40 agonist ivuxolimab. The origin of this receptor is an adult with an advanced solid tumor such as melanoma, head and neck, liver or kidney cancer. The gene calls are TRBV5-1 and TRBJ1-2; no definite D call. The CDR3 DNA reads TGCGCCAGCAGCTGGACCCTGGACGCGGGCTACACCTTC. It yields the protein CASSWTLDAGYTF.